This T cell receptor (beta chain) was profiled in a study of CD8 T cells in Susac syndrome. Study details: Patients with Susac syndrome, at blood draw, were therapy-naive, on corticosteroids, or on intravenous immunoglobulin alone.

The CDR3 has 14 residues. Germline V gene sequence: CDR1 DFQATT, CDR2 SNEGSKA (reference sequence). The ends lost 7 bases at V and 9 bases at J; junction bases unmatched: 12. After extraction with the RNeasy kit, about 0.45 to 1 ug of the RNA was reverse transcribed using random hexamers. Multiplex immunoSEQ PCR targeted 54 Vbeta and 13 Jbeta TCR beta segments. TCRdb ran MiXCR on the immunoSEQ multiplex PCR reads and lists one entry per CDR3 protein. The table shows around 150,000 distinct CDR3 sequences, with almost 96% occurring only once. Sequencing was done on a sample of CD4+ T cells from PBMCs. The V call is TRBV20-1, the J call TRBJ2-1, with 10 bases aligning to TRBD2. This clonotype was obtained from a human donor with Susac syndrome. The CDR3 DNA reads as TGCAGTGTCCCGACTAGCGGGCAGACCCCTGAGCAGTTCTTC. Amino acid sequence: CSVPTSGQTPEQFF.